One and the same sample provided the 8 T cell receptor beta chains below, sequenced in a study of PD-1 blockade in classical Hodgkin lymphoma. Here immunoSEQ multiplex PCR was the method, and the copy in TCRdb shows in-frame clones only, minus some. The table has approximately 21,000 clones, 75% to 90% seen once; the top ten hold 7.3%. Time point described: cycle 4 day 1 (C4D1), after 6 weeks of nivolumab. Following autologous stem cell transplantation, relapse occurred in every patient, and exposure to brentuximab vedotin varied. Thawed PBMCs were subjected to magnetic negative selection, which yielded isolated CD8+ T cells. The sequencing used CD8+ T cells from blood, collected before the fourth cycle of nivolumab. All receptors come from a human donor with classical Hodgkin lymphoma.

The sample holds one count of this clone. This chain connects TRBV5-1 to TRBJ1-4, with TRBD1 matching 10 bases. Trimming took 4 bases from V and 6 from J; bases not matched to a gene: 12. The CDR3 spans 17 residues. Germline CDR1 SGHRS, CDR2 YFSETQ. This chain's CDR3 is CASSLQGATGGDEKLFF. The CDR3 bases are TGCGCCAGCAGCCTTCAAGGGGCGACAGGGGGCGATGAAAAACTGTTTTTT.

The chain joins TRBV6-5 to TRBJ2-3; no clear D. V shed 5 bases and J shed 4 bases, with 10 bases lying between them. The CDR3 sequence is 13 residues long. Germline loops: CDR1 MNHEY, CDR2 SVGAGI. The CDR3: CASSTFRADTQYF. The CDR3 DNA is TGTGCCAGCAGTACCTTTCGGGCAGATACGCAGTATTTT.

This rearrangement joins TRBV25-1 to TRBJ2-7, with D perhaps matching TRBD1 (6 bases). Germline V lookup: CDR1 MGHDK, CDR2 SYGVNS. This CDR3 contains 13 residues. The V gene lost 5 bases and the J gene lost 3 bases, with 11 bases spanning the gap. CDR3 bases: TGTGCCAGCAGTCTACAGGGTTACTACGAGCAGTACTTC. Translation gives CASSLQGYYEQYF.

This clone came up once. This chain uses TRBV5-5 with TRBJ2-2; D uncertain. CDR3 size: 13 residues. CDR1 is SGHKS, CDR2 YYEKEE, per germline (reference sequence). The V gene lost 7 bases and the J gene lost 7 bases, with 14 bases spanning the gap. CDR3 DNA: TGTGCCAGCTTGACCCCCCTGGGCGGGGAGCTGTTTTTT. It encodes CASLTPLGGELFF.

The chain joins TRBV5-6 to TRBJ2-3, with D hard to call. Looked up from germline, CDR1 is SGHDT and CDR2 is YYEEEE. The CDR3 length is 16 residues. Trimming cost V 0 bases and J 3 bases, with 14 bases left between them. The CDR3 bases are TGTGCCAGCAGCTTGGCTGGGTGTCCAAGGACAGATACGCAGTATTTT. Translating gives CASSLAGCPRTDTQYF. Filled out from reference TRBV5-6 and TRBJ2-3, the complete variable domain reads DAGVTQSPTHLIKTRGQQVTLRCSPKSGHDTVSWYQQALGQGPQFIFQYYEEEERQRGNFPDRFSGHQFPNYSSELNVNALLLGDSALYLCASSLAGCPRTDTQYFGPGTRLTVL.

The chain combines TRBV5-6 with TRBJ1-2, with a possible D match to TRBD1 (5 bases). Germline V lookup: CDR1 SGHDT, CDR2 YYEEEE. This CDR3 has 14 amino acids. The germline V and J ends were trimmed by 4 bases and 8 bases, with 18 bases remaining between them. CDR3 sequence (DNA): TGTGCCAGCAGCCCTGGGGCTGACCGCGGCGGCTACACCTTC. Protein sequence: CASSPGADRGGYTF.

J is TRBJ2-1 and V is TRBV6-1; tentatively, D is TRBD1 (5 bases). The CDR3 is 12 residues long. With 3 bases removed from V and 7 bases from J, the gap between germline ends came to 7 bases. Germline CDR1 is MNHNS and CDR2 is SASEGT. The CDR3 bases are TGTGCCAGCAGTGATCCAGGGAATGAGCAGTTCTTC. This gives the protein CASSDPGNEQFF.

V gene TRBV15 combines with J gene TRBJ2-1, with D hard to call. This CDR3 contains 13 residues. V dropped 2 bases and J dropped 4 bases, with 6 bases sitting between them. Germline values: CDR1 LNHNV, CDR2 YYDKDF (reference sequence). The CDR3 nucleotides are TGTGCCACCAGCAGAACTCAGTACAATGAGCAGTTCTTC. This codes for CATSRTQYNEQFF.